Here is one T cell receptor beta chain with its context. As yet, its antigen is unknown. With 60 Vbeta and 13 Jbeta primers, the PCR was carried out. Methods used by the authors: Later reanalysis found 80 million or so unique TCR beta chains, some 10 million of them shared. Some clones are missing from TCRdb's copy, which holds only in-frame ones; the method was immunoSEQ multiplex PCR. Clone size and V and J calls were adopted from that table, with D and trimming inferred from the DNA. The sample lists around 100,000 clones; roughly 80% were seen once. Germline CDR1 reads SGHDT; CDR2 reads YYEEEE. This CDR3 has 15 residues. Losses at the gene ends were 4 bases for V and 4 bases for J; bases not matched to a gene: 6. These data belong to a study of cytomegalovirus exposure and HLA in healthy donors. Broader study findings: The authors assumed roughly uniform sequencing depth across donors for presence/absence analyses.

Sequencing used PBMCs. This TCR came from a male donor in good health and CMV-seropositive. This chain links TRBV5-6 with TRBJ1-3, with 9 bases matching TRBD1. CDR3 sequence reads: CASSVQGAYGNTIYF. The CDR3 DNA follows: TGTGCCAGCAGCGTACAGGGGGCTTACGGAAACACCATATATTTT.